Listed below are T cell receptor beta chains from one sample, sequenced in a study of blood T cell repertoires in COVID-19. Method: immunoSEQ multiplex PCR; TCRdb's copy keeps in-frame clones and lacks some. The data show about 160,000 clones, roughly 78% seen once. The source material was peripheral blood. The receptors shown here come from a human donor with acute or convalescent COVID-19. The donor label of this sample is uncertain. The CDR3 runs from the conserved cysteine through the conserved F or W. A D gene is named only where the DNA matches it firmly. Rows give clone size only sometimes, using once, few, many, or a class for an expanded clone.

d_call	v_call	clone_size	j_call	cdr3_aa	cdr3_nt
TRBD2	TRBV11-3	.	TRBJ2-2	CASSPSVGLPGELFF	TGTGCCAGCAGCCCATCTGTGGGACTACCCGGGGAGCTGTTTTTT
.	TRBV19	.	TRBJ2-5	CASRALDIETQYF	TGTGCCAGTAGAGCGTTGGATATCGAGACCCAGTACTTC
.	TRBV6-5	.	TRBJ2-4	CASSSQKYLAKNIQYF	TGTGCCAGCAGTTCCCAGAAATATTTAGCCAAAAACATTCAGTACTTC
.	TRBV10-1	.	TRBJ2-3	CASTVIRGGETDTQYF	TGCGCCAGCACTGTAATAAGGGGGGGGGAAACAGATACGCAGTATTTT
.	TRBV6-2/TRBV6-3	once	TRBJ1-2	CASSPAGYGYTF	TGTGCCAGCAGCCCCGCCGGCTATGGCTACACCTTC
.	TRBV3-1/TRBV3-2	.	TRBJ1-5	CASSQSPNQPQHF	TGTGCCAGCAGCCAATCTCCGAATCAGCCCCAGCATTTT
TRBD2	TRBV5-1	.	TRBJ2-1	CASSVLAGLINEQFF	TGCGCCAGCAGCGTACTAGCGGGGCTAATCAATGAGCAGTTCTTC
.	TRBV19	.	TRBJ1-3	CASSIRGSGNTIYF	TGTGCCAGTAGTATACGGGGCTCTGGAAACACCATATATTTT
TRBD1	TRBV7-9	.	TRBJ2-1	CASSPSTGIYNEQFF	TGTGCCAGCAGCCCGTCGACAGGGATATACAATGAGCAGTTCTTC
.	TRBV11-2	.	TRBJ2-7	CASSLAGAYEQYF	TGTGCCAGCAGCTTAGCGGGGGCCTACGAGCAGTACTTC
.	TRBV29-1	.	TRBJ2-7	CSVVVYSYEQYF	TGCAGCGTTGTAGTTTACTCCTACGAGCAGTACTTC
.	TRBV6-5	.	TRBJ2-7	CASSPTGTYEQYF	TGTGCCAGCAGTCCCACAGGGACCTACGAGCAGTACTTC
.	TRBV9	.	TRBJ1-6	CASSSGFSSYNSPLHF	TGTGCCAGCAGCTCGGGTTTCAGCTCCTATAATTCACCCCTCCACTTT
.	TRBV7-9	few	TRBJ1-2	CASSLPTETGYTF	TGTGCCAGCAGCTTACCCACAGAAACCGGCTACACCTTC
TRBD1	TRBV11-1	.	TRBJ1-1	CASSPIRQGTEAFF	TGTGCCAGCAGCCCCATCCGACAGGGGACTGAAGCTTTCTTT
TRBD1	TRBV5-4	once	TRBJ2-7	CASSFGQGSGYEQYF	TGTGCCAGCAGCTTTGGACAGGGAAGTGGCTACGAGCAGTACTTC
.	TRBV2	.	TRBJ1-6	CAGHPSGSPLHF	TGTGCGGGACACCCATCAGGCTCACCCCTCCACTTT
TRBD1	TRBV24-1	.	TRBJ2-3	CATSDTGQGVSDTQYF	TGTGCCACCAGTGATACGGGACAGGGGGTTTCAGATACGCAGTATTTT
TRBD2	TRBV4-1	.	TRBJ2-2	CASSHPVRGGGELFF	TGCGCCAGCAGCCACCCGGTTCGCGGGGGCGGGGAGCTGTTTTTT
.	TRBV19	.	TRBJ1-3	CASSIAGGPGNTIYF	TGTGCCAGTAGTATAGCCGGGGGGCCTGGAAACACCATATATTTT
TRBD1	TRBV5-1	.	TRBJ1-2	CASRGDRGSNYGYTF	TGCGCCAGCAGGGGGGACAGGGGTTCAAACTATGGCTACACCTTC
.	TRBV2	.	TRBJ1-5	CASSAIRTVSNQPQHF	TGTGCCAGCAGCGCCATCCGGACAGTTAGCAATCAGCCCCAGCATTTT
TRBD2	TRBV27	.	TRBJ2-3	CASSLSGGTNTQYF	TGTGCCAGCAGTTTAAGCGGGGGGACAAATACGCAGTATTTT
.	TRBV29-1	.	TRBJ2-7	CSVGGHESYEQYF	TGCAGCGTTGGGGGACACGAGTCCTACGAGCAGTACTTC